This is a list of T cell receptor beta chains from one sample in a study of glioma-infiltrating T cells after dendritic cell vaccination. Data came from immunoSEQ multiplex PCR; TCRdb stores just in-frame clones and leaves some out. The sample has 90,000 to 100,000 clones, 70% to 80% seen once. The specimen comprised blood, sampled before dendritic cell vaccination. These receptors were collected from a human donor with glioblastoma. CDR3s include the opening cysteine and the closing phenylalanine or tryptophan. The order of the fields is V gene, clone size, CDR3 protein. Only part of the rows carry a size: once, few, many, or a class if the clone is expanded.

>TRBV7-9|-
CASSPGTSYNEQFF
>TRBV19|-
CASSMESQGYYGYTF
>TRBV30|-
CAWSVPPRGNYGYTF
>TRBV5-1|-
CASSLAGGTNTEAFF
>TRBV29-1|-
CSVVGGAKGYTF
>TRBV18|few
CASSPLRAGGPQETQYF
>TRBV6-5|-
CASSYSTSGEQYF
>TRBV6-5|-
CASTNPSGGDTEAFF
>TRBV14|-
CASSRWGGTGELFF
>TRBV2|-
CASTPGGEKLFF
>TRBV27|-
CASSFSGEKLFF
>TRBV10-3|-
CAISRTGVGYTF
>TRBV5-6|-
CASSFGMTGDTGELFF
>TRBV7-9|-
CASSHRGTGETEAFF
>TRBV11-2|-
CASSLEMLAQADTQYF
>TRBV28|-
CASTRGGENTEAFF
>TRBV9|once
CASSVGTGYTEAFF
>TRBV2|-
CATQEQGASSEAFF
>TRBV5-1|-
CASRSSGNYPMNTEAFF